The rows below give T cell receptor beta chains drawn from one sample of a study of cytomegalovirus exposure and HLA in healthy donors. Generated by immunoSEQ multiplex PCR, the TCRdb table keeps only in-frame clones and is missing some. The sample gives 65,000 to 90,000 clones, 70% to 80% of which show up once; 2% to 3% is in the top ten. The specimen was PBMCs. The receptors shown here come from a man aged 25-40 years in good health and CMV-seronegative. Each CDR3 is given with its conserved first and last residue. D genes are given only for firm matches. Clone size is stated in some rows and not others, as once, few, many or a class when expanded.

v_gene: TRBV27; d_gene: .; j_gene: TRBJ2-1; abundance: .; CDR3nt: TGTGCCACCACATTCACCTTCCCACACAATGAGCAGTTCTTC; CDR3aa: CATTFTFPHNEQFF
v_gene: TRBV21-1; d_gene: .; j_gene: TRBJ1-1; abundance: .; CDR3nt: TGTGCCAGCAGCAAAGACAGACCGGGGGCTGAAGCTTTCTTT; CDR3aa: CASSKDRPGAEAFF
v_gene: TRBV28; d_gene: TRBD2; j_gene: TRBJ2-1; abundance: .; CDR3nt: TGTGCCAGCAGCGGACTAGCGGGAGTCCCCAATGAGCAGTTCTTC; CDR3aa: CASSGLAGVPNEQFF
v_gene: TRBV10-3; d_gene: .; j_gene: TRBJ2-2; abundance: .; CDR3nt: TGTGCCATCAACGACAGGAGTCTGTCCGGGGAGCTGTTTTTT; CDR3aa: CAINDRSLSGELFF
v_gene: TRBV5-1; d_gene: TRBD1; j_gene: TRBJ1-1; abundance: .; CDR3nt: TGCGCCAGCAGCTCCGGACAGGGTCGCACTGAAGCTTTCTTT; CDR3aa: CASSSGQGRTEAFF
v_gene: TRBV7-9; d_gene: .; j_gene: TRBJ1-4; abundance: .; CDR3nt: TGTGCCAGCAGCGTAAGAGGTGAAAAACTGTTTTTT; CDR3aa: CASSVRGEKLFF
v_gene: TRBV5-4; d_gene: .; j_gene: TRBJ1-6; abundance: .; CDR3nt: TGTGCCAGCAGCGCAAGGACGGGGGGTAATTCACCCCTCCACTTT; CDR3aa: CASSARTGGNSPLHF
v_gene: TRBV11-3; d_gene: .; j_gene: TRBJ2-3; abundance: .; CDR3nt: TGTGCCAGCAGCTTAGGTCCCGGTGGGCTAGCGCATACAGATACGCAGTATTTT; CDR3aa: CASSLGPGGLAHTDTQYF
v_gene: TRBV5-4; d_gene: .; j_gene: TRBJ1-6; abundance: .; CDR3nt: TGTGCCAGCAGCAGAACTCAAAACAGGAATTCACCCCTCCACTTT; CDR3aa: CASSRTQNRNSPLHF
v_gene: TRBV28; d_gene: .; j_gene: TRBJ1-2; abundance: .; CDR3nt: TGTGCCAGCGGTGGCCGCAACTATGGCTACACCTTC; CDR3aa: CASGGRNYGYTF
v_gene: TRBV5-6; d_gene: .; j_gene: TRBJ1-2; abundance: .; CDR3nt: TGTGCCAGCAGCATACCGGTGACAGTTCCCCGGGACTATGGCTACACCTTC; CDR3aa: CASSIPVTVPRDYGYTF
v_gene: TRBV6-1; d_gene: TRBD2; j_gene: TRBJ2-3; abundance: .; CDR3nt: TGTGCCAGCCCCGGGACTAGGAGGGATACGCAGTATTTT; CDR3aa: CASPGTRRDTQYF
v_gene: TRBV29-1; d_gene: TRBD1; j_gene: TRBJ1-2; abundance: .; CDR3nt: TGCAGCGTGACGCCGAAGGGGACAGGGCCCAACTATGGCTACACCTTC; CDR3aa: CSVTPKGTGPNYGYTF
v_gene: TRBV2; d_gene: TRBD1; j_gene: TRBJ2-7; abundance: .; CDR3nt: TGTGCCAGTCGCTCGGGACAGGTGAGGTACGAGCAGTACTTC; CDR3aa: CASRSGQVRYEQYF
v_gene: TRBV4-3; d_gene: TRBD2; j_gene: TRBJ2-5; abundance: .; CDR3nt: TGCGCCAGCAGCCAAGATGTAGGTGCTAGCGGGGGGGGAAAGACCCAGTACTTC; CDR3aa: CASSQDVGASGGGKTQYF
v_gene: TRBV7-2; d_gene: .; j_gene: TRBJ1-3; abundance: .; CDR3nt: TGTGCCAGCAGCTTAGGAAGTCAGATATCTGGAAACACCATATATTTT; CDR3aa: CASSLGSQISGNTIYF
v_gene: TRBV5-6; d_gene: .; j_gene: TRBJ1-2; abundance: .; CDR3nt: TGTGCCAGCAGACCGACATCTTCGACGGCGAACTATGGCTACACCTTC; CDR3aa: CASRPTSSTANYGYTF
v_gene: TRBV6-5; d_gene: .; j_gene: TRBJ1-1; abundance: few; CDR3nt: TGTGCCAGCAGTTACTTCCCTAACAGGAACACTGAAGCTTTCTTT; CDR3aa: CASSYFPNRNTEAFF
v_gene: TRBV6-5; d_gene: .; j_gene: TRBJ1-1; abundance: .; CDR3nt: TGTGCCAGCAGGGGCCGCCCGAACACTGAAGCTTTCTTT; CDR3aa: CASRGRPNTEAFF
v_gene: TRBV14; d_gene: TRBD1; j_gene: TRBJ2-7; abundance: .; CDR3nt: TGTGCCAGCAGCCAACCGGGACAGGGGGTCTACGAGCAGTACTTC; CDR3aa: CASSQPGQGVYEQYF
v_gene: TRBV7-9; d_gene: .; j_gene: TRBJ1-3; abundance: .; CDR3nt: TGTGCCAGCAGCCCAAGGACTGCACTTGGGGGAAACACCATATATTTT; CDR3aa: CASSPRTALGGNTIYF
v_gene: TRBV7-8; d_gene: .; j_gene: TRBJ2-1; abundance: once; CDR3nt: TGTGCCAGCAGCTTAGCAGGGAGTGTCAGGGAGCAGTTCTTC; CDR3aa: CASSLAGSVREQFF
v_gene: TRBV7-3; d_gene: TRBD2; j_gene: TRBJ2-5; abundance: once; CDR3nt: TGTGCCAGCCAGTTGACGGGGGGGAGCGAGACCCAGTACTTC; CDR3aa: CASQLTGGSETQYF
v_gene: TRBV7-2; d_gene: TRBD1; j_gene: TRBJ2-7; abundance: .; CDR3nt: TGTGCCAGCAGCCCAACCGGGACAGGATCCCACGAGCAGTACTTC; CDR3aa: CASSPTGTGSHEQYF
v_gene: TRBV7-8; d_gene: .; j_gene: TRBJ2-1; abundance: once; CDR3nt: TGTGCCAGCAGCCCCGGAGCGAATGAGCAGTTCTTC; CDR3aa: CASSPGANEQFF
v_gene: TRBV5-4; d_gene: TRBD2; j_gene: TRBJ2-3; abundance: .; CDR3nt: TGTGCCAGCAGCTTGCGACTAGCGGGGCAGGCAGATACGCAGTATTTT; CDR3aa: CASSLRLAGQADTQYF
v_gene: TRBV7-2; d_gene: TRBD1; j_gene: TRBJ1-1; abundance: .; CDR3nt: TGTGCCAGCAGCCAAACCCGACAGGGGGCGCTTCGGTCGTCTTTCTTT; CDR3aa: CASSQTRQGALRSSFF
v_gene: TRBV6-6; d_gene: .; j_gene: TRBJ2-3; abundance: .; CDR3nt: TGTGCCAGCATCAAGACTCTCACAGATACGCAGTATTTT; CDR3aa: CASIKTLTDTQYF
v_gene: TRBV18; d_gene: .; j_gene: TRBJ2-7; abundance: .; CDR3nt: TGTGCCAGCTCACCAGCCAGGCAGGTCTCCTACGAGCAGTACTTC; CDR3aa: CASSPARQVSYEQYF
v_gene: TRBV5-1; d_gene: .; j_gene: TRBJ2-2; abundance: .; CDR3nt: TGCGCCAGCAGCTTGGATGGGGCTGTCGGGGAGCTGTTTTTT; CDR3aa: CASSLDGAVGELFF
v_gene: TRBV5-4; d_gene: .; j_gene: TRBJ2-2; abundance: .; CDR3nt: TGTGCCAGCAGCTTGGGAGGGGGCACCGGGGAGCTGTTTTTT; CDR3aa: CASSLGGGTGELFF
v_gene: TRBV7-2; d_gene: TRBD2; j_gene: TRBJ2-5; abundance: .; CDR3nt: TGTGCCAGCAGTAAAGAGTGGCTAGCGGGAGAGTGGGGTCAAGAGACCCAGTACTTC; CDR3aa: CASSKEWLAGEWGQETQYF
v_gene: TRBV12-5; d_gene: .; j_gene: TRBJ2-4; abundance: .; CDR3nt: TGTGCTAGTGCCCGGGACTCACCGCACGACATTCAGTACTTC; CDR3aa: CASARDSPHDIQYF
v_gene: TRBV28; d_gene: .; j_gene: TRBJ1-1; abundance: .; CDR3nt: TGTGCCAGCCAAACTTTCAACCAGGGATTGAACACTGAAGCTTTCTTT; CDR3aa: CASQTFNQGLNTEAFF
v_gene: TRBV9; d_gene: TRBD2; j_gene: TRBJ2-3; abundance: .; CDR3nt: TGTGCCAGCAGCGTAGTTGGAGCGGGAGCGGATACGCAGTATTTT; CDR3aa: CASSVVGAGADTQYF
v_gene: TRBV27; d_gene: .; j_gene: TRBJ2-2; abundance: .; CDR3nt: TGTGCCAGCAGTTACTTCGGGGAGCTGTTTTTT; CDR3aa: CASSYFGELFF
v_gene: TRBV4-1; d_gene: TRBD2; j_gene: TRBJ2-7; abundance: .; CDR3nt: TGCGCCAGCAGCCGAGGACTAGCGGGTAACTACGAGCAGTACTTC; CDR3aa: CASSRGLAGNYEQYF
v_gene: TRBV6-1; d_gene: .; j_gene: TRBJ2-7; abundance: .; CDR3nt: TGTGCCGCCTCCAGGGGGGCCTACGAGCAGTACTTC; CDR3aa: CAASRGAYEQYF
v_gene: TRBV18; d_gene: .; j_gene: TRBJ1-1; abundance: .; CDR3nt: TGTGCCAGCTCACCGCCAGCCCCGCGGGCAGGAGGCACTGAAGCTTTCTTT; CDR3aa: CASSPPAPRAGGTEAFF
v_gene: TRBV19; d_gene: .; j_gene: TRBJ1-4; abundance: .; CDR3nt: TGTGCCAGTACTTCAGGGTTTTCAACTAATGAAAAACTGTTTTTT; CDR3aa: CASTSGFSTNEKLFF
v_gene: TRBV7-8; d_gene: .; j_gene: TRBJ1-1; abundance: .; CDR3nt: TGTGCCAGCAGCTTAGGAGCCAGGGATTCGAACACTGAAGCTTTCTTT; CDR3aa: CASSLGARDSNTEAFF
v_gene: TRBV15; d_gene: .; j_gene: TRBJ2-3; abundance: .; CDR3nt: TGTGCCACCAGCAGAGAATCAGCGGGCAGGGATACGCAGTATTTT; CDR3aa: CATSRESAGRDTQYF